This T cell receptor (beta chain) is drawn from a study of OX40 agonist ivuxolimab in advanced cancers. Looking at the study overall: An agonistic human IgG2 monoclonal antibody against OX40 (CD134) was given. Enrolled patients in dose escalation had cancers that were hepatocellular carcinoma, melanoma, renal cell or head and neck cancer. Points from the study as a whole: By week 6 at 0.1 to 3.0 mg/kg, blood CD4+ and CD8+ T cells had expanded clonally. CD8+ T cells showed, on average, more clonal expansion than CD4+ cells.

The ends lost 6 bases at V and 5 bases at J; junction bases unmatched: 9. This CDR3 is built from 15 residues. Per germline, CDR1 LGHNA and CDR2 YNFKEQ. To note about this clone: Its target is not known.

Using immunoSEQ multiplex PCR, the repertoire was profiled, and TCRdb retains in-frame clones only, with some absent. The sample carries tens of thousands of clones, about 92% recorded once. The receptor comes from an adult with an advanced solid tumor such as melanoma, head and neck, liver or kidney cancer. The source was CD4+ or CD8+ T cells sorted from blood, collected in a trial of the OX40 agonist ivuxolimab. The chain recombines TRBV4-2 with TRBJ2-3, with 9 bases identical to TRBD2. The chain's CDR3 is CASRVGGGAKDTQYF. The CDR3 nucleotides are TGTGCCAGCAGGGTTGGCGGGGGGGCGAAAGATACGCAGTATTTT.